This T cell receptor (beta chain) was sequenced in a study of blood T cell repertoires in COVID-19. Study summary: Material from acute and convalescent COVID-19 was sourced from the United States, Italy and Spain. From T cells, B-cell-depleted T cells, or PBMCs came the material, which was cDNA or gDNA.

Trimming cost V 2 bases and J 4 bases, with 11 bases left between them. In germline, CDR1 is LGHDT, CDR2 YNNKEL (reference sequence). The CDR3 runs to 15 residues. Measured with immunoSEQ multiplex PCR; TCRdb has only the in-frame clones, and not every one. The sample has under 250,000 clones; around 85% are singletons. V is TRBV3-1 (or the pseudogene TRBV3-2) and J is TRBJ2-2; D possibly corresponds to TRBD2 (5 bases). The sample comprised peripheral blood. The TCR was taken from a man between 35 and 55 years old with acute or convalescent COVID-19. CDR3 sequence reads: CASSQSVSGTGELFF. The CDR3 nucleotides read TGTGCCAGCAGCCAAAGTGTCAGCGGCACCGGGGAGCTGTTTTTT.